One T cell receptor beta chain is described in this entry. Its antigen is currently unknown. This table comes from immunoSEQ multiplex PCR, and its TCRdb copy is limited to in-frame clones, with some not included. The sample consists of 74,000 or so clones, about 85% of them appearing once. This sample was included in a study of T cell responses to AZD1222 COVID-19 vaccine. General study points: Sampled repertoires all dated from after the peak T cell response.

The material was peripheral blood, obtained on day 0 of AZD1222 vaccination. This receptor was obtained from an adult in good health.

CDR3 region: CASSSGTVVNYGYTF. CDR3 coding DNA: TGTGCCAGCAGTTCCGGGACAGTAGTCAACTATGGCTACACCTTC. The chain uses TRBV6-5 and TRBJ1-2; TRBD1 matches 7 bases. The CDR3 covers 15 residues. Germline values: CDR1 MNHEY, CDR2 SVGAGI. Trimming removed 4 bases from V and 2 bases from J; junction bases left unmatched: 7.